The T cell receptor beta chain under discussion was sequenced for a study of CD8+ T cells in alopecia areata. This clone showed up just a few times. From germline, CDR1 is SQVTM and CDR2 ANQGSEA. The CDR3 runs 12 residues. Trimming removed 7 bases from V and 4 bases from J; junction bases left unmatched: 2. Investigators isolated RNA and reverse transcribed it into cDNA to act as the sequencing template. Using immunoSEQ multiplex PCR, the repertoire was profiled, and TCRdb retains in-frame clones only, with some absent. The table lists 130,000 or so clones, around 50% of them singletons. The J gene is TRBJ2-2, the V gene TRBV29-1; TRBD1 matches 8 bases. This receptor was taken from a human donor with alopecia areata. Material: NKG2D-low CD8+ T cells sorted from blood. CDR3: CSGTGSTGELFF. As DNA, the CDR3 is TGCAGCGGGACAGGGTCCACCGGGGAGCTGTTTTTT.